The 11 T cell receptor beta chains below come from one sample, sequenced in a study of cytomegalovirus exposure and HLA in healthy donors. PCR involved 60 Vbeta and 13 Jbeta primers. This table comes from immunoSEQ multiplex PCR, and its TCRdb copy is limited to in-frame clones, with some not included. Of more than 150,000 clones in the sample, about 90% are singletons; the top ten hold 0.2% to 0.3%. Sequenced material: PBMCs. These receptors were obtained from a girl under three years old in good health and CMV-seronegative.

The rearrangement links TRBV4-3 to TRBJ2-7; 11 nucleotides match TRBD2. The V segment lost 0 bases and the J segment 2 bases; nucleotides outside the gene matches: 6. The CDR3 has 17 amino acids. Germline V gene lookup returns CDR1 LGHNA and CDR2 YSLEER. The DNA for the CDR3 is TGCGCCAGCAGCCAAGACCCCGGGACTAGCGGTACCTACGAGCAGTACTTC. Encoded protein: CASSQDPGTSGTYEQYF.

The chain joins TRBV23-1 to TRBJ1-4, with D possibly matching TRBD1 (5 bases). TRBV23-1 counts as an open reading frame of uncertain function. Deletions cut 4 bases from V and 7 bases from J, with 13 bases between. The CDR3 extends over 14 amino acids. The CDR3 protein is CASSPRGNGEKLFF. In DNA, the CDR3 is TGCGCCAGCAGTCCGCGGGGGAATGGTGAAAAACTGTTTTTT.

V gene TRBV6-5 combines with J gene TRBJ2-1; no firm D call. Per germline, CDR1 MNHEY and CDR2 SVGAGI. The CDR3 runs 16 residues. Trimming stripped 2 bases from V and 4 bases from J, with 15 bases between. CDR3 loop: CASSYTWFQSYNEQFF. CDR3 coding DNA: TGTGCCAGCAGTTACACCTGGTTTCAGTCTTACAATGAGCAGTTCTTC.

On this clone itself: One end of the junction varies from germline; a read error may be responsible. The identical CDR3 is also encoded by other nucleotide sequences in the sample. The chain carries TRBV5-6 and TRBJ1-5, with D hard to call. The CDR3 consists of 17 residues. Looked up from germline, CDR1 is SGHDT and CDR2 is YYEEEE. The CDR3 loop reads CASSLKVEAYSNQSQHF. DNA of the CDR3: TGTGCCAGCAGCTTGAAGGTGGAAGCTTATAGCAATCAGTCCCAGCATTTT.

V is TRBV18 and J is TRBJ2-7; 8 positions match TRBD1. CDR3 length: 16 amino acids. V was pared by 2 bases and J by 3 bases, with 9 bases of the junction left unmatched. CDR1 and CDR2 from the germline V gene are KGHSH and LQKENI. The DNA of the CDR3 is TGTGCCAGCTCACCATCCAGGGGGCGAACCTACTACGAGCAGTACTTC. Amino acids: CASSPSRGRTYYEQYF.

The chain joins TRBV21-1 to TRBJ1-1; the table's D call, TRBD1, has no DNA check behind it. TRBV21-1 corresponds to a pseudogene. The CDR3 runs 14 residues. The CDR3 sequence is CASSKWEGDTEAFF. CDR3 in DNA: TGTGCCAGCAGCAAATGGGAAGGGGACACTGAAGCTTTCTTT.

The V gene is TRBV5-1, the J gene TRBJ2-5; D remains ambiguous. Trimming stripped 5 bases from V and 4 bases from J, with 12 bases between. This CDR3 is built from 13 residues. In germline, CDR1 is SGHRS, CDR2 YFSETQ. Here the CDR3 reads CASRSGLGETQYF. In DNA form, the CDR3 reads TGCGCCAGCAGATCCGGGTTGGGAGAGACCCAGTACTTC.

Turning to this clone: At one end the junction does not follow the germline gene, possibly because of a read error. The CDR3 sequence is CSSSRLDSYEQYF. CDR3 bases: TGTTCCAGCAGCCGACTCGACAGCTACGAGCAGTACTTC. The chain has TRBV7-9 and TRBJ2-7; the D gene is possibly TRBD1 (5 bases). Germline V lookup: CDR1 SEHNR, CDR2 FQNEAQ (reference sequence). The CDR3 consists of 13 residues.

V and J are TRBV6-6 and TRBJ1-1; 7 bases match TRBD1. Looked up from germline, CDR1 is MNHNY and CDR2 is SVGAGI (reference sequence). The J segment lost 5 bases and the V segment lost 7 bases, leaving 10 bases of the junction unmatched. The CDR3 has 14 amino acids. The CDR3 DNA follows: TGTGCCAGCACTCCGGTCAGGGGGAGAACTGAAGCTTTCTTT. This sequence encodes CASTPVRGRTEAFF.

The CDR3 DNA follows: TGTGCCAGCAGCTTAATGGGGGGCACCGGGGAGCTGTTTTTT. This sequence encodes CASSLMGGTGELFF. This rearrangement joins TRBV7-3 to TRBJ2-2, with D possibly matching TRBD2 (6 bases). Trimming removed 1 base from V and 4 bases from J, with 7 bases in between. CDR3 length: 14 amino acids. Germline V gene data show CDR1 as SGHTA and CDR2 as FQGTGA.

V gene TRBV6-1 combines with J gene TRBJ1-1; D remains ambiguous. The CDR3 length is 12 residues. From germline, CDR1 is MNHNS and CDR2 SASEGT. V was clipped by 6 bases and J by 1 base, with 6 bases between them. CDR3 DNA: TGTGCCAGCAGCCGGGAGAACACTGAAGCTTTCTTT. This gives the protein CASSRENTEAFF.